This T cell receptor (beta chain) was retrieved from a study of OX40 agonist ivuxolimab in advanced cancers. Whole-study context: Ivuxolimab, an agonistic anti-OX40 (CD134) antibody, was given to patients.

This clone was counted only a few times. Its specificity is not known. The assay was immunoSEQ multiplex PCR, and TCRdb's table has in-frame clones only and misses some. The sample holds over 45,000 clones; approximately 83% are singletons and the top ten take approximately 1.1%. The germline CDR1 and CDR2 sequences are MNHEY and SVGAGI. V was pared by 5 bases and J by 6 bases, with 8 bases between. This CDR3 has 13 amino acids. Points from the study as a whole: CD8+ T cells showed, on average, more clonal expansion than CD4+ cells. A proportion of nonresponders additionally exhibited low normalized T-cell clonal expansion. The study observed clonal expansion of CD4+ and CD8+ blood T cells by week 6 at 0.1 to 3.0 mg/kg.

The sequence derives from an adult with an advanced solid tumor such as melanoma, head and neck, liver or kidney cancer. The chain has TRBV6-5 and TRBJ1-6; D uncertain. Sample: CD4+ or CD8+ T cells sorted from blood, taken in a trial of the OX40 agonist ivuxolimab. CDR3 region: CASSPRVNSPLHF. The CDR3 region has the DNA TGTGCCAGCAGTCCACGGGTTAATTCACCCCTCCACTTT.